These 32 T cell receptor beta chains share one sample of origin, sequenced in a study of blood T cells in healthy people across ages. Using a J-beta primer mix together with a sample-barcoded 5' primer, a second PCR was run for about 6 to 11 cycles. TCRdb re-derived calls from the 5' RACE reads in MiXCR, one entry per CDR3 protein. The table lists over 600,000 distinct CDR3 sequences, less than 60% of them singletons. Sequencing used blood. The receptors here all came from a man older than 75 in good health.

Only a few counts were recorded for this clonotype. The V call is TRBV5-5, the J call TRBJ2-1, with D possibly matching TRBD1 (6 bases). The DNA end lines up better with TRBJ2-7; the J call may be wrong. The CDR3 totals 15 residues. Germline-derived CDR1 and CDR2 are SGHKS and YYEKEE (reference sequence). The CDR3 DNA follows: TGTGCCAGCAGCCCAAGTCTGGGGGCTTACAATGAGCAGTACTTC. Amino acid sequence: CASSPSLGAYNEQYF.

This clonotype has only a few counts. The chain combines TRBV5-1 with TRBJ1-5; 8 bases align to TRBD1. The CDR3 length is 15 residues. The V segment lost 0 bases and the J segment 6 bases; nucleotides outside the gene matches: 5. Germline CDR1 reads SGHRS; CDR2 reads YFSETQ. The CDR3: CASSLDGQGSQPQHF. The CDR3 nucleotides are TGCGCCAGCAGCTTGGACGGACAGGGTTCTCAGCCCCAGCATTTT.

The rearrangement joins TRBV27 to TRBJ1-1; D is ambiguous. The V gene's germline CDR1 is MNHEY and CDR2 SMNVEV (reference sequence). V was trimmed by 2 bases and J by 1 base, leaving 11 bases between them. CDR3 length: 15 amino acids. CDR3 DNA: TGTGCCAGCAGTTTAACTCCAGGATCGAACACTGAAGCTTTCTTT. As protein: CASSLTPGSNTEAFF.

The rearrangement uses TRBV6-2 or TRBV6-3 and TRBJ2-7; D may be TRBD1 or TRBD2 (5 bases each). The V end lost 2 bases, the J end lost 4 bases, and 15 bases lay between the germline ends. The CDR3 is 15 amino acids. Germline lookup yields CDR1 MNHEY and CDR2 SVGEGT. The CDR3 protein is CASSYSARGVYEQYF. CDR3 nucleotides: TGTGCCAGCAGTTACAGTGCTAGGGGAGTGTACGAGCAGTACTTC.

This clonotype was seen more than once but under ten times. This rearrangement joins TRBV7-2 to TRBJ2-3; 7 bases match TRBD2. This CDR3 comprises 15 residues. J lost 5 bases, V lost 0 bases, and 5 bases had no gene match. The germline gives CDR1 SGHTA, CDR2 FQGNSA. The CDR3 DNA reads TGTGCCAGCAGCTTAGCGGGCGGGAGTGTAGATACGCAGTATTTT. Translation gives CASSLAGGSVDTQYF.

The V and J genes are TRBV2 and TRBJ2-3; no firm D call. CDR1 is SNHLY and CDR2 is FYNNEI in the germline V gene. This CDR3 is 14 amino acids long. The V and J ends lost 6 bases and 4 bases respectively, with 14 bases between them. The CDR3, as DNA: TGTGCCAGCAGGAGCCGGCTAGAACCAGATACGCAGTATTTT. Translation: CASRSRLEPDTQYF. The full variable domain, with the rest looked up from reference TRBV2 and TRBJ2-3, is EPEVTQTPSHQVTQMGQEVILRCVPISNHLYFYWYRQILGQKVEFLVSFYNNEISEKSEIFDDQFSVERPDGSNFTLKIRSTKLEDSAMYFCASRSRLEPDTQYFGPGTRLTVL.

This CDR3 reads CASRAHTSGANVLTF. In DNA form, the CDR3 reads TGTGCCAGCAGGGCACACACCTCTGGGGCCAACGTCCTGACTTTC. The rearrangement joins TRBV28 to TRBJ2-6, with D unresolved. This CDR3 has 15 residues. V lost 6 bases to trimming and J lost 0 bases, with 9 bases between them. The germline gives CDR1 MDHEN, CDR2 SYDVKM.

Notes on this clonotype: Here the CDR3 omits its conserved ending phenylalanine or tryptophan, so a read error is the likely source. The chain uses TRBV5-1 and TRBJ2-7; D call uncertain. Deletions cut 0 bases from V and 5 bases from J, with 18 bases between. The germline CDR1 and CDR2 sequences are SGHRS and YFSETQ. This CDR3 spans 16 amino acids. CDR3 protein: CASSLARADKRHEQYL. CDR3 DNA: TGCGCCAGCAGCTTGGCAAGGGCTGACAAACGGCACGAGCAGTACTTA.

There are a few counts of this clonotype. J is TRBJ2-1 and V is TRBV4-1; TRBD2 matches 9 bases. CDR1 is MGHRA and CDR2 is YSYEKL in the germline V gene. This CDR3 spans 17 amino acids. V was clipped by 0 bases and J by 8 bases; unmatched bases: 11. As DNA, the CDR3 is TGCGCCAGCAGCCAAGATCTGCGGGAGGGCCCTCGCGATGAGCAGTTCTTC. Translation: CASSQDLREGPRDEQFF.

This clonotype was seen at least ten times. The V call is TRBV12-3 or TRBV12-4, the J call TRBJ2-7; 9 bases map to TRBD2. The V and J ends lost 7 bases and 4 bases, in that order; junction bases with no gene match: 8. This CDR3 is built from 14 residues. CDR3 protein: CASTVELAGYEQYF. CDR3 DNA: TGTGCCAGCACCGTTGAACTAGCGGGTTACGAGCAGTACTTC.

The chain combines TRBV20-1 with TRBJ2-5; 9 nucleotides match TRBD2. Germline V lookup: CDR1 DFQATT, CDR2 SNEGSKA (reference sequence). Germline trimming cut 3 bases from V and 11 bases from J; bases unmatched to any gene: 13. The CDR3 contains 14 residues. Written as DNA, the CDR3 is TGCAGTGCTAGTAGCGGGGGTGATTACAATGAGCAGTACTTC. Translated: CSASSGGDYNEQYF.

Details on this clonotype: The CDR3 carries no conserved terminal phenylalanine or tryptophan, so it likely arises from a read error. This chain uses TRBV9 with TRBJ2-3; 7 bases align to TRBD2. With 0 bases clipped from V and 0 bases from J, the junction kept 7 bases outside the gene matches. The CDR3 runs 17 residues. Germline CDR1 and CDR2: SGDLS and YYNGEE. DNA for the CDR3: TGTGCCAGCAGCGTAGAAGGGCTAGCGGTTAGCACAGATACGCAGTATTTG. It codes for CASSVEGLAVSTDTQYL.

The CDR3 nucleotides are TGCAGTGCTAGTCTAGCGGGACCAACTACGAAGCAGTACTTC. Its protein product is CSASLAGPTTKQYF. The chain carries TRBV20-1 and TRBJ2-4; 9 bases fit TRBD2. The trim removed 3 bases at V and 13 bases at J, leaving 13 bases unmatched. Per the germline V gene, CDR1 is DFQATT and CDR2 is SNEGSKA (reference sequence). This CDR3 is built from 14 residues.

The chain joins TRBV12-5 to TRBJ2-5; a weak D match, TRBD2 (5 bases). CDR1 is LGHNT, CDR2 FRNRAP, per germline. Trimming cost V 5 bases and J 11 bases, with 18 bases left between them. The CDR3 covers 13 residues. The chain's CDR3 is CASGVQTTSEQYF. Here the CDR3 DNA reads TGTGCTAGTGGTGTACAGACTACGAGTGAGCAGTACTTC.

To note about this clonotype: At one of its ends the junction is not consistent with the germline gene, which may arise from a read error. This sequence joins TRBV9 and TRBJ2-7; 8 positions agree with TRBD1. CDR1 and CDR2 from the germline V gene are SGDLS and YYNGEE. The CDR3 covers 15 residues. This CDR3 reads CASSAGQGSYNEQYF. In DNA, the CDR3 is TGTGCCAGTAGCGCAGGACAGGGATCCTACAATGAGCAGTACTTC.

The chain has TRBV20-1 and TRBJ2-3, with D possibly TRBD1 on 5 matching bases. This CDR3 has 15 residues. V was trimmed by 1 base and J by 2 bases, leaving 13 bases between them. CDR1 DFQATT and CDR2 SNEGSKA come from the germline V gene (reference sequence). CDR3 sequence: CSARGRAFATDTQYF. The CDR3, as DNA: TGCAGTGCTAGAGGCAGGGCCTTCGCCACAGATACGCAGTATTTT.

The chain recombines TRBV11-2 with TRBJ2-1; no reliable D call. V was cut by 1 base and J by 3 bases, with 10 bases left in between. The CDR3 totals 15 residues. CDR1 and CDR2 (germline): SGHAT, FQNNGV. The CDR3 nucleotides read TGTGCCAGCAGCTTAGGAGGCGGCCACTACAATGAGCAGTTCTTC. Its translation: CASSLGGGHYNEQFF.

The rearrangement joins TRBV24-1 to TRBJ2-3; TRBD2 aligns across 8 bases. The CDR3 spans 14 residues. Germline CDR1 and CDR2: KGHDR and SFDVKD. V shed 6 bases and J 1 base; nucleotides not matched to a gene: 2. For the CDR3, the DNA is TGTGCCACCAGTCTACTAGCGGGCACAGATACGCAGTATTTT. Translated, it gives CATSLLAGTDTQYF.

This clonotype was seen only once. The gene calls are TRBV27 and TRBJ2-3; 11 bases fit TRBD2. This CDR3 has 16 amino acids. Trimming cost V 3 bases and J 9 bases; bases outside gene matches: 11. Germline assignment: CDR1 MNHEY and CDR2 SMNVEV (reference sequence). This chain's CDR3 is CASSFVSGRERRTQYF. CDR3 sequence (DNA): TGTGCCAGCAGTTTCGTTAGCGGGAGGGAAAGACGGACGCAGTATTTT.

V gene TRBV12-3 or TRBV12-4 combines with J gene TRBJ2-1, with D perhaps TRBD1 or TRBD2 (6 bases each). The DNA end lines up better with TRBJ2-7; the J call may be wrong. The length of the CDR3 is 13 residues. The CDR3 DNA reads TGTGCCAGCAGTTTAGAGGGGGGCAATGAGCAGTACTTC. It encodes CASSLEGGNEQYF.

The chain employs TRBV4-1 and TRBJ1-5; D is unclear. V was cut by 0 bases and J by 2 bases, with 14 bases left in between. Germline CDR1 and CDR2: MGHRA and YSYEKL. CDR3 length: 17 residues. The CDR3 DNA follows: TGCGCCAGCAGCCAAGACCCGGGGATTAGGGGCAATCAGCCCCAGCATTTT. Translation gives CASSQDPGIRGNQPQHF.

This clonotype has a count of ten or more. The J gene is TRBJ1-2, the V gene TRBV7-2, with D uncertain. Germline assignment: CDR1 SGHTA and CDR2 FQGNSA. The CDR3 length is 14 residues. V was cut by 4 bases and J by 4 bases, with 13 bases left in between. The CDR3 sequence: CASSSSGNIYGYTF. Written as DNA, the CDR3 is TGTGCCAGCAGCTCCTCCGGTAACATCTATGGCTACACCTTC. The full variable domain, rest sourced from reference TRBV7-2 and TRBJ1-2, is GAGVSQSPSNKVTEKGKDVELRCDPISGHTALYWYRQSLGQGLEFLIYFQGNSAPDKSGLPSDRFSAERTGGSVSTLTIQRTQQEDSAVYLCASSSSGNIYGYTFGSGTRLTVV.

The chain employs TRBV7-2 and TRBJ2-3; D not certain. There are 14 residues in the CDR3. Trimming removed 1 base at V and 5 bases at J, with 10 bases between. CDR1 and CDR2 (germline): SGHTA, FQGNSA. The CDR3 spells CASSLEVARDTQYF. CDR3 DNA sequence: TGTGCCAGCAGCTTAGAGGTAGCAAGAGATACGCAGTATTTT.

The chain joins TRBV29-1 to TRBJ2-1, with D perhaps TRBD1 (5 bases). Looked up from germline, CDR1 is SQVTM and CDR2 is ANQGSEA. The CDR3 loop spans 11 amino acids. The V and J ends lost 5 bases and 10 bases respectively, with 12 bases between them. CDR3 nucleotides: TGCAGCGTTAAGGGGTCCGTCGAGCAGTTCTTC. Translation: CSVKGSVEQFF.

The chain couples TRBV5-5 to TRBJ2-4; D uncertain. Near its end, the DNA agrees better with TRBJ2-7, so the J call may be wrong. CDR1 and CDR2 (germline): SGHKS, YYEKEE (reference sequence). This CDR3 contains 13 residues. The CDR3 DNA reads TGTGCCAGCAGCGGAAGGATGGACTACGAGCAGTACTTC. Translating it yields CASSGRMDYEQYF.

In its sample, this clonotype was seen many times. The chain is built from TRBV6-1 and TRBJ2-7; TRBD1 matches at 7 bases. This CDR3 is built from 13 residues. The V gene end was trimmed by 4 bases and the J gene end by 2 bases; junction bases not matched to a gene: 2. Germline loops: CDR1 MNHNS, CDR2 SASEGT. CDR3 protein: CASSGGQTYEQYF. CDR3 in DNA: TGTGCCAGCAGTGGGGGACAGACCTACGAGCAGTACTTC.

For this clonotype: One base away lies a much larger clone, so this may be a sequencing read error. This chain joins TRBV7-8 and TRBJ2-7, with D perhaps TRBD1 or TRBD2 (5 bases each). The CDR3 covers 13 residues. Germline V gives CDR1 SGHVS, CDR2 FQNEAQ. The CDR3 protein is CATGQVGHYEQYF. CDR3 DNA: TGTGCTACGGGGCAGGTCGGGCACTACGAGCAGTACTTC.

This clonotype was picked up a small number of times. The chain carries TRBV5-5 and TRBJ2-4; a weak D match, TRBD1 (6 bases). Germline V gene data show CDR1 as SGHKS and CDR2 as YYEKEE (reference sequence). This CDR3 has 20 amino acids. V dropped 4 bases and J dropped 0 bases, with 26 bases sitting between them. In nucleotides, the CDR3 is TGTGCCAGCAGCGTAACACTCAGGGGCCCAAATATACTAGCCAAAAACATTCAGTACTTC. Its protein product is CASSVTLRGPNILAKNIQYF.

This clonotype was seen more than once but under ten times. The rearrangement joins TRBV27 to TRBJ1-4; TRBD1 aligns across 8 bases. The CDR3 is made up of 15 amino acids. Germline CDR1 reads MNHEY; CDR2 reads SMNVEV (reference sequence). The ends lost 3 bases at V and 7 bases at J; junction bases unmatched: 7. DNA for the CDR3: TGTGCCAGCAGTTTTAGGGCAGGGGGCCGTGAAAAACTGTTTTTT. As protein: CASSFRAGGREKLFF.

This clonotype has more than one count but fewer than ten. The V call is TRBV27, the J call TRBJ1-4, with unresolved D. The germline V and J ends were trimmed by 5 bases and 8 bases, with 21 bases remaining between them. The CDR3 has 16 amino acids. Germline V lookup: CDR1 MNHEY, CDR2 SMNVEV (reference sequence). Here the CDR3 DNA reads TGTGCCAGCAGTCCCTATTTGACCCAAGGAGGGGAAAAACTGTTTTTT. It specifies CASSPYLTQGGEKLFF.

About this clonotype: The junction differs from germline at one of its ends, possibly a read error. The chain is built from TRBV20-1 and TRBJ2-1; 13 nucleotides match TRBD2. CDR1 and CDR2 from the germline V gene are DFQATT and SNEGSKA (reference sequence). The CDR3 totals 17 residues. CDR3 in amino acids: CSAMTSGRWSSYNERYF. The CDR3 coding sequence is TGCAGTGCTATGACTAGCGGGAGGTGGAGCTCCTACAATGAGCGGTACTTC.

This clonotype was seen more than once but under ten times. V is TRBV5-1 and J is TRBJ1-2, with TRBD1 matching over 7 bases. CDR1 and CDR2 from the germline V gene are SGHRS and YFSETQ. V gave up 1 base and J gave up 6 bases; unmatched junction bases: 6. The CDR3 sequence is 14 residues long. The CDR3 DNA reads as TGCGCCAGCAGCTTGAATCGGGACAGTCATGGCTACACCTTC. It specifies CASSLNRDSHGYTF.